The 18 T cell receptor beta chains in this list originate from one sample, sequenced in a study of sequential checkpoint blockade in melanoma. As for treatment: randomized to nivolumab then ipilimumab (arm A) or the reverse (arm B). The method was immunoSEQ multiplex PCR; TCRdb's version includes in-frame clones alone and lacks a portion of them. The top ten hold around a tenth of the sample, which has around 12,000 clones, roughly 80% seen once. This sample comprised CD8+ T cells sorted from blood (inferred from file names), obtained from a patient given nivolumab and ipilimumab in sequence. These receptor sequences come from a human donor with melanoma.

V is TRBV15 and J is TRBJ2-7; weak D call: TRBD1 (5 bases). Per germline, CDR1 LNHNV and CDR2 YYDKDF (reference sequence). Trimming cost V 0 bases and J 5 bases, with 8 bases left between them. The CDR3 has 13 amino acids. The CDR3, as DNA: TGTGCCACCAGCAGAGACAGGGCCAACGAGCAGTACTTC. This translates into CATSRDRANEQYF.

This clone has only one observation. This rearrangement joins TRBV7-8 to TRBJ2-5, with 16 bases aligning to TRBD2. The ends lost 4 bases at V and 5 bases at J; junction bases unmatched: 1. The CDR3 is made up of 15 amino acids. Germline lookup yields CDR1 SGHVS and CDR2 FQNEAQ. Here the CDR3 reads CASSWGLAGGETQYF. CDR3 bases: TGTGCCAGCAGCTGGGGACTAGCGGGAGGGGAGACCCAGTACTTC.

This clone was counted a few times. The rearrangement uses TRBV4-2 and TRBJ2-7, with D possibly matching TRBD1 (6 bases). This CDR3 has 18 residues. The germline V gene encodes CDR1 LGHNA and CDR2 YNFKEQ. Trimming removed 0 bases from V and 0 bases from J, with 18 bases in between. The CDR3 region has the DNA TGTGCCAGCAGCCAAGATAAAGGGGGTGTCACAGTCTCCTACGAGCAGTACTTC. Translating it yields CASSQDKGGVTVSYEQYF.

The chain is built from TRBV27 and TRBJ2-7; D possibly corresponds to TRBD1 (5 bases). Between the trimmed V and J ends, which lost 0 bases and 5 bases, there was a span of 14 bases. CDR1 and CDR2 (germline): MNHEY, SMNVEV (reference sequence). The CDR3 totals 15 residues. For the CDR3, the DNA is TGTGCCAGCAGTTTATCAAGGTGGGGCGCCGACGAGCAGTACTTC. Translated: CASSLSRWGADEQYF.

V usage is TRBV7-3 and J usage is TRBJ2-5; perhaps TRBD2 as D (6 bases). This CDR3 spans 14 amino acids. In germline, CDR1 is SGHTA, CDR2 FQGTGA. V shed 0 bases and J shed 3 bases, with 8 bases lying between them. The CDR3 region has the DNA TGTGCCAGCAGCTTAACAGGCGGGAAAGAGACCCAGTACTTC. Protein sequence: CASSLTGGKETQYF.

V and J are TRBV28 and TRBJ2-1; 8 positions agree with TRBD2. V gave up 5 bases and J gave up 6 bases; unmatched junction bases: 9. Per the germline V gene, CDR1 is MDHEN and CDR2 is SYDVKM. CDR3 size: 15 residues. The CDR3 protein is CASSIGRAGGNEQFF. CDR3 DNA: TGTGCCAGCAGTATCGGGAGGGCGGGGGGCAATGAGCAGTTCTTC.

This sequence joins TRBV21-1 and TRBJ2-1; no DNA check was done on the table's D call, TRBD2. TRBV21-1 corresponds to a pseudogene. The CDR3 extends over 15 amino acids. The CDR3 here is CASSKVAGEVNEQFF. The CDR3 DNA sequence: TGTGCCAGCAGCAAAGTTGCGGGAGAGGTTAATGAGCAGTTCTTC.

This clone was picked up a small number of times. The chain couples TRBV7-9 to TRBJ2-1; 10 bases align to TRBD2. The germline CDR1 and CDR2 sequences are SEHNR and FQNEAQ (reference sequence). V shed 5 bases and J 8 bases; nucleotides not matched to a gene: 9. The CDR3 is 15 amino acids. CDR3 residues: CASSLGTSVGHEQFF. CDR3 nucleotide sequence: TGTGCCAGCAGCCTAGGGACTAGCGTTGGGCATGAGCAGTTCTTC.

CDR3 loop: CASSDRYYEQYF. CDR3 DNA sequence: TGTGCCAGCAGTGACCGGTATTACGAGCAGTACTTC. The chain is built from TRBV2 and TRBJ2-7, with D hard to call. V lost 3 bases, J lost 4 bases, and 7 bases lay in between. The CDR3 contains 12 residues. Per germline, CDR1 SNHLY and CDR2 FYNNEI.

The chain joins TRBV27 to TRBJ2-5, with TRBD1 identical over 10 bases. The closer fit of TRBJ2-7 to the DNA end suggests the J call may be wrong. CDR1 and CDR2 from the germline V gene are MNHEY and SMNVEV (reference sequence). The CDR3 has 13 amino acids. CDR3 DNA: TGTGCCAGCAGAGGACAGGGGGAGTACGAGCAGTACTTC. Protein product: CASRGQGEYEQYF.

This chain links TRBV7-9 with TRBJ1-2, with 8 nucleotides matching TRBD1. Germline CDR1 SEHNR, CDR2 FQNEAQ (reference sequence). Trimming took 6 bases from V and 8 from J; bases not matched to a gene: 11. The CDR3 spans 14 residues. The CDR3 nucleotides are TGTGCCAGCAGACCGGACAGGGCTGGTGAGGGCTACACCTTC. This translates into CASRPDRAGEGYTF.

The V and J genes are TRBV2 and TRBJ2-3; the match to TRBD2 covers 9 bases. CDR1 is SNHLY, CDR2 FYNNEI, per germline. The ends lost 4 bases at V and 1 base at J; junction bases unmatched: 0. This CDR3 has 14 residues. CDR3 coding DNA: TGTGCCAGCAGTGGGACTAGCGGCACAGATACGCAGTATTTT. This codes for CASSGTSGTDTQYF.

The rearrangement joins TRBV5-1 to TRBJ2-5; 8 bases line up with TRBD1. V dropped 4 bases and J dropped 4; count of bases not matched to a gene: 9. The germline V gene has CDR1 SGHRS and CDR2 YFSETQ. CDR3 length: 15 amino acids. The CDR3: CASSPDVGQGETQYF. CDR3 DNA sequence: TGCGCCAGCAGCCCGGATGTCGGACAGGGAGAGACCCAGTACTTC.

The chain has TRBV28 and TRBJ2-3, with D tentatively TRBD2 (5 bases). Looked up from germline, CDR1 is MDHEN and CDR2 is SYDVKM. CDR3 size: 15 residues. Trimming took off 3 bases at V and 2 bases at J, with 12 bases between the two ends. CDR3 nucleotide sequence: TGTGCCAGCAGTTTGGGTGCGGAGGTCACAGATACGCAGTATTTT. Protein product: CASSLGAEVTDTQYF.

On this clone itself: One junction end disagrees with the germline gene, perhaps due to a read error. The chain joins TRBV18 to TRBJ1-1; 9 nucleotides agree with TRBD1. Germline V gene sequence: CDR1 KGHSH, CDR2 LQKENI. The CDR3 spans 16 residues. CDR3 loop: CANSPPTGGRISEAFF. CDR3 DNA sequence: TGTGCCAACTCACCACCGACAGGGGGGCGGATTTCTGAAGCTTTCTTT. The whole variable domain, remainder taken from reference TRBV18 and TRBJ1-1, is NAGVMQNPRHLVRRRGQEARLRCSPMKGHSHVYWYRQLPEEGLKFMVYLQKENIIDESGMPKERFSAEFPKEGPSILRIQQVVRGDSAAYFCANSPPTGGRISEAFFGQGTRLTVV.

This clone showed up just once. This specimen includes other DNA sequences encoding the same CDR3. The gene calls are TRBV4-1 and TRBJ2-7; possible D gene TRBD1, 6 bases. The CDR3 runs 14 residues. Germline CDR1 MGHRA, CDR2 YSYEKL. Between the trimmed V and J ends, which lost 3 bases and 0 bases, there was a span of 9 bases. The CDR3 region is CASSHLQGSYEQYF. The CDR3 coding sequence is TGCGCCAGCAGCCACTTACAGGGCTCCTACGAGCAGTACTTC.

The rearrangement joins TRBV23-1 to TRBJ2-7; tentatively, D is TRBD2 (7 bases). TRBV23-1 qualifies as an ORF whose function is uncertain. The CDR3 runs 14 residues. V was shortened by 6 bases and J by 7 bases, with 19 bases between the two germline ends. The CDR3 DNA follows: TGCGCCAGCAGGGGGGGGGCGTCTACTACGGAGCAGTACTTC. Translation gives CASRGGASTTEQYF.

This chain links TRBV6-5 with TRBJ2-7; TRBD2 agrees at 13 bases. CDR3 length: 15 residues. Germline assignment: CDR1 MNHEY and CDR2 SVGAGI. Unmatched junction bases numbered 5, after V lost 4 bases and J lost 5 bases. The CDR3 region is CASSSGLAGIHEQYF. The CDR3 region has the DNA TGTGCCAGCAGTTCGGGACTAGCGGGAATCCACGAGCAGTACTTC.